These 8 T cell receptor beta chains were all obtained from the same sample, sequenced in a study of blood T cells in healthy people across ages. Primed by a sample-barcoded 5' primer and a J-beta primer mix, a second PCR proceeded for 7 to 11 cycles. MiXCR, run by TCRdb on the 5' RACE reads, gives a single entry per CDR3 protein. The sample yields about 970,000 distinct CDR3 sequences, roughly 50% seen once. The sample comprised blood. The receptor source for this set is a woman between 55 and 75 years old in good health.

The chain links TRBV7-2 to TRBJ1-1; TRBD1 is a possible D gene (5 bases). Trimming shortened V by 5 bases and J by 2 bases, and 15 bases separated the two germline ends. Germline lookup yields CDR1 SGHTA and CDR2 FQGNSA. The CDR3 is 15 amino acids. Written as DNA, the CDR3 is TGTGCCAGCAGCCAATGGGACGCAAGTAACACTGAAGCTTTCTTT. It encodes CASSQWDASNTEAFF.

V is TRBV5-1 and J is TRBJ2-3, with 13 bases fitting TRBD2. The trim removed 1 base at V and 3 bases at J, leaving 2 bases unmatched. Germline loops: CDR1 SGHRS, CDR2 YFSETQ. CDR3 length: 16 residues. CDR3 DNA: TGCGCCAGCAGCTTGATGACTAGCGGGAGGACAGATACGCAGTATTTT. Translating it yields CASSLMTSGRTDTQYF.

The chain joins TRBV29-1 to TRBJ1-2; maybe TRBD1 (5 bases). The germline V gene has CDR1 SQVTM and CDR2 ANQGSEA. The germline V and J ends were trimmed by 3 bases and 6 bases, with 17 bases remaining between them. The CDR3 loop spans 14 amino acids. CDR3: CSVDAGPIGDGYTF. CDR3 DNA sequence: TGCAGCGTTGACGCAGGGCCTATCGGGGATGGCTACACCTTC.

This clonotype was seen just once. The chain employs TRBV7-3 and TRBJ1-6; D remains unclear. Trimming cost V 2 bases and J 7 bases, with 12 bases left between them. The CDR3 covers 15 residues. CDR1 and CDR2 (germline): SGHTA, FQGTGA. CDR3 nucleotides: TGTGCCAGCAGCTTAGAAAAGTTTCCCAATTCACCCCTCCACTTT. It encodes CASSLEKFPNSPLHF.

This clonotype was detected ten times or more. The chain employs TRBV7-2 and TRBJ2-5, with 11 nucleotides matching TRBD2. CDR3 size: 14 residues. J was trimmed by 5 bases and V by 5 bases; bases with no gene match: 4. CDR1 is SGHTA, CDR2 FQGNSA, per germline. Written as DNA, the CDR3 is TGTGCCAGCAGCGGACTAGCGGGTTATGAGACCCAGTACTTC. Amino acid sequence: CASSGLAGYETQYF.

This clonotype was detected a few times. The J gene is TRBJ1-2, the V gene TRBV7-9; tentative D call: TRBD1 (6 bases). This CDR3 is 15 amino acids long. Per germline, CDR1 SEHNR and CDR2 FQNEAQ (reference sequence). Trimming pared 5 bases from V and 12 bases from J, leaving 25 bases between. The CDR3 coding sequence is TGTGCCAGCAGCCACGCTTCGACGGGACACACTCAGCACACCTTC. Its protein product is CASSHASTGHTQHTF.

The V call is TRBV14, the J call TRBJ2-3; D not resolved. Germline CDR1 reads SGHDN; CDR2 reads FVKESK. The ends were cut back, 2 bases at V and 6 bases at J, with 9 bases in the middle. This CDR3 has 13 residues. The CDR3: CASSQYGGDTQYF. Written as DNA, the CDR3 is TGTGCCAGCAGCCAATATGGTGGGGATACGCAGTATTTT.

V gene TRBV5-6 combines with J gene TRBJ2-1, with D possibly being TRBD2 (5 bases). Germline assignment: CDR1 SGHDT and CDR2 YYEEEE. V lost 1 base to trimming and J lost 0 bases, with 17 bases between them. The CDR3 covers 18 residues. CDR3 in amino acids: CASSLKVYGLSSYNEQFF. CDR3 nucleotide sequence: TGTGCCAGCAGCTTGAAGGTTTATGGACTCAGCTCCTACAATGAGCAGTTCTTC.